This TCR beta chain was obtained from a study of T cells in Graves' hyperthyroidism and ophthalmopathy. The authors took PBMCs from 10 ml fresh peripheral blood. Many counts were recorded for this clonotype. Antigen: not known. There are 16 residues in the CDR3. The V gene's germline CDR1 is SGHAT and CDR2 FQNNGV. V trimming: 3 bases; J trimming: 0 bases; junction bases outside the gene matches: 3. TCR beta CDR3 sequences were amplified from RNA transcripts. Initially, a first-round RT-PCR of the TCR CDR3 employed the HTBI primer set. Using its own MiXCR run on the multiplex PCR reads, TCRdb lists one record per CDR3 protein. Among 530,000 or so distinct CDR3 sequences listed, 15% to 20% were seen once. Study findings and constraints: Through a model of 13 V-J features, ophthalmopathy was separated from stable hyperthyroidism.

Sequencing was carried out using blood. The clonotype was recovered from a woman aged 18-29 years with Graves' ophthalmopathy. J is TRBJ2-2 and V is TRBV11-2, with 8 bases fitting TRBD2. The CDR3 bases are TGTGCCAGCAGCTTGGGTAGCGGGACGAACACCGGGGAGCTGTTTTTT. Residues: CASSLGSGTNTGELFF.